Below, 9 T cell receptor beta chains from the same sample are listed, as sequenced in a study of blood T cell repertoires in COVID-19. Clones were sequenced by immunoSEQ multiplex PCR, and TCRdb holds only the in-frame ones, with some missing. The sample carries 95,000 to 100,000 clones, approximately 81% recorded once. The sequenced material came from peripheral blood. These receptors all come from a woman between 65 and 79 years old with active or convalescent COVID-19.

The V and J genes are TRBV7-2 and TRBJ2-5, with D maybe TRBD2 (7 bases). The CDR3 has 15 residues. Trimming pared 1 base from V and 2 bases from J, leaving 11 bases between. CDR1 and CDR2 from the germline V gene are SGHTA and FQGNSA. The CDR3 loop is CASSLGGRGQETQYF. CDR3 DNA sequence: TGTGCCAGCAGCTTAGGGGGGAGGGGGCAAGAGACCCAGTACTTC.

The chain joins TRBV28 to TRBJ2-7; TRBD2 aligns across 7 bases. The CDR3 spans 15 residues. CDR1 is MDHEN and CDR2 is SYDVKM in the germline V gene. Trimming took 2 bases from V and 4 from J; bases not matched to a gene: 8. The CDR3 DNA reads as TGTGCCAGCAGTTTAAGTTGGGCGGGGGAGTACGAGCAGTACTTC. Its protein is CASSLSWAGEYEQYF. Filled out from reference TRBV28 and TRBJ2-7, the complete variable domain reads DVKVTQSSRYLVKRTGEKVFLECVQDMDHENMFWYRQDPGLGLRLIYFSYDVKMKEKGDIPEGYSVSREKKERFSLILESASTNQTSMYLCASSLSWAGEYEQYFGPGTRLTVT.

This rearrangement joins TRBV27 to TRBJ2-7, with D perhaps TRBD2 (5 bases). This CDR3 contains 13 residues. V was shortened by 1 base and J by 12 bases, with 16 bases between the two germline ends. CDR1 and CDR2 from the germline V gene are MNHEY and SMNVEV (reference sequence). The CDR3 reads CASSLLEGGESYF. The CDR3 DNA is TGTGCCAGCAGTTTATTAGAGGGTGGCGAGTCGTACTTC.

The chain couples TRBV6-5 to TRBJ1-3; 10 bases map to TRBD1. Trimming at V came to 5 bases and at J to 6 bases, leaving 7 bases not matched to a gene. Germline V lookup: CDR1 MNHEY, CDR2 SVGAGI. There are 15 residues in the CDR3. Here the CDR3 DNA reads TGTGCCAGCAGTCAGGGACAGGGGAATACAAACACCATATATTTT. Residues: CASSQGQGNTNTIYF.

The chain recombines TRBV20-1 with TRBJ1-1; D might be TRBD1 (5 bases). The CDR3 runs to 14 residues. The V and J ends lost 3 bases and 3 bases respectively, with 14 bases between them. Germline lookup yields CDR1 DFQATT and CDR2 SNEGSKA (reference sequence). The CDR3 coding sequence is TGCAGTGCTAGTTCCGGTTTAGGGGACACTGAAGCTTTCTTT. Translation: CSASSGLGDTEAFF.

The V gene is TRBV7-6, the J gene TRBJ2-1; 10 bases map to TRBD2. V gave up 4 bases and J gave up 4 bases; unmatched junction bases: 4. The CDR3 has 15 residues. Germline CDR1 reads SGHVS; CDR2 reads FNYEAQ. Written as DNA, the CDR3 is TGTGCCAGCAGCTCTACTAGCGGGAAATACAATGAGCAGTTCTTC. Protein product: CASSSTSGKYNEQFF.

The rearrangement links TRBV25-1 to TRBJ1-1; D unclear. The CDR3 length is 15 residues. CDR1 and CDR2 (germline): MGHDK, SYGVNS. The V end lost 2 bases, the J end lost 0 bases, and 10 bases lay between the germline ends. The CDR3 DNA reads TGTGCCAGCAGTGAAACGAGTCGCATGAACACTGAAGCTTTCTTT. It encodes CASSETSRMNTEAFF.

The CDR3 sequence is CASRRQQNTEAFF. The CDR3 DNA sequence: TGTGCCAGTAGGAGGCAGCAGAACACTGAAGCTTTCTTT. V and J are TRBV19 and TRBJ1-1; no clear D. V lost 6 bases and J 1 base, leaving 9 bases between the germline ends. The germline CDR1 and CDR2 sequences are LNHDA and SQIVND (reference sequence). The length of the CDR3 is 13 residues. The full variable domain, with the rest looked up from reference TRBV19 and TRBJ1-1, is DGGITQSPKYLFRKEGQNVTLSCEQNLNHDAMYWYRQDPGQGLRLIYYSQIVNDFQKGDIAEGYSVSREKKESFPLTVTSAQKNPTAFYLCASRRQQNTEAFFGQGTRLTVV.

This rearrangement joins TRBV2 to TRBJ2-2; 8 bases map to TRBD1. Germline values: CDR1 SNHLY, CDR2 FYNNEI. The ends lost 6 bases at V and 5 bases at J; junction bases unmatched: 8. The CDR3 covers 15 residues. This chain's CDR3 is CASSSGQGWTGELFF. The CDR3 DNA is TGTGCCAGCAGCTCCGGACAGGGATGGACCGGGGAGCTGTTTTTT.